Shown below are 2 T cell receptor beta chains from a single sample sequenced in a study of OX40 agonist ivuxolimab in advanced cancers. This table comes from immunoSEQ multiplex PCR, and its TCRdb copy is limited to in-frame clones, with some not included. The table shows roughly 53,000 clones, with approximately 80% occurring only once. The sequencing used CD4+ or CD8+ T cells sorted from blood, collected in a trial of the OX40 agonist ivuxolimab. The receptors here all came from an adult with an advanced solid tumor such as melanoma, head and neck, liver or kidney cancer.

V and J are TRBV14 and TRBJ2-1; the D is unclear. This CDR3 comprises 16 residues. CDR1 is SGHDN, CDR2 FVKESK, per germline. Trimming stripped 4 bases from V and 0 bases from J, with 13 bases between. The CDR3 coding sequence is TGTGCCAGCAGCCCGTCCCTTCCTTTCTCCTACAATGAGCAGTTCTTC. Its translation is CASSPSLPFSYNEQFF.

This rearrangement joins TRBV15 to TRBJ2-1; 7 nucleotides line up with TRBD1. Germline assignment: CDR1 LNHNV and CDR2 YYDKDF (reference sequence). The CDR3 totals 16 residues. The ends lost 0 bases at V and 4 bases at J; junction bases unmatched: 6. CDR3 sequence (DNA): TGTGCCACCAGCAGAGATCCCTGGGACAGATACAATGAGCAGTTCTTC. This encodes CATSRDPWDRYNEQFF. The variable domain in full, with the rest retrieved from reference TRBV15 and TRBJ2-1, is DAMVIQNPRYQVTQFGKPVTLSCSQTLNHNVMYWYQQKSSQAPKLLFHYYDKDFNNEADTPDNFQSRRPNTSFCFLDIRSPGLGDTAMYLCATSRDPWDRYNEQFFGPGTRLTVL.